This T cell receptor beta chain is from a study of blood T cells in healthy people across ages. The study's findings and limits: Per million T cells, TCR beta diversity dropped about linearly as age rose.

Per germline, CDR1 GTSNPN and CDR2 SVGIG (reference sequence). Trimming pared 5 bases from V and 4 bases from J, leaving 6 bases between. The CDR3 runs to 12 residues. About 9.6 milliliters of peripheral blood were drawn from each donor into EDTA-treated tubes. Primed by a sample-barcoded 5' primer and a J-beta primer mix, a second PCR proceeded for about 6 to 12 cycles. With 12 random nucleotides, a template-switch adaptor tagged each individual cDNA molecule. Individual samples furnished no less than 2.5 million CDR3-containing paired-end reads apiece. TCRdb fed the 5' RACE reads into MiXCR, producing one record per CDR3 protein. The sample carries almost 800,000 distinct CDR3 sequences, about three fifths recorded once. There are a few counts of this clonotype. Its antigen is not identified.

V usage is TRBV30 and J usage is TRBJ2-6; no firm D call. This sequence was found in a young man in good health. Sequenced sample: blood. DNA of the CDR3: TGTGCCTGGGCCCCGGGGGCCAACGTCCTGACTTTC. It yields the protein CAWAPGANVLTF.